The 14 T cell receptor beta chains reported below all come from one sample, sequenced in a study of control samples from healthy donors and cancer patients. Method: immunoSEQ multiplex PCR; TCRdb's copy keeps in-frame clones and lacks some. Of some 120,000 clones in the sample, approximately 94% were seen once. Sequencing input: blood. Receptors originate from a young man in good health.

CDR3 coding DNA: TGTGCCATCAGTGAGGATGAGGGGACAGGGTCCAATGAGCAGTTCTTC. It encodes CAISEDEGTGSNEQFF. The chain couples TRBV10-3 to TRBJ2-1; 9 bases are shared with TRBD1. Germline V gives CDR1 ENHRY, CDR2 SYGVKD. Germline trimming cut 2 bases from V and 6 bases from J; bases unmatched to any gene: 8. The CDR3 has 16 amino acids.

The chain is built from TRBV27 and TRBJ1-4, with D possibly TRBD1 on 6 matching bases. The germline V gene has CDR1 MNHEY and CDR2 SMNVEV (reference sequence). V lost 4 bases and J 6 bases, leaving 36 bases between the germline ends. The CDR3 covers 22 residues. As DNA, the CDR3 is TGTGCCAGCAGTTCCACCCGCCTCGGACAGAGTGTGTGGTTCGGAGGGGATGAAAAACTGTTTTTT. It encodes CASSSTRLGQSVWFGGDEKLFF. The variable domain in full, with the rest retrieved from reference TRBV27 and TRBJ1-4, is EAQVTQNPRYLITVTGKKLTVTCSQNMNHEYMSWYRQDPGLGLRQIYYSMNVEVTDKGDVPEGYKVSRKEKRNFPLILESPSPNQTSLYFCASSSTRLGQSVWFGGDEKLFFGSGTQLSVL.

The J gene is TRBJ1-5, the V gene TRBV28; no clear D gene. Trimming pared 7 bases from V and 9 bases from J, leaving 19 bases between. This CDR3 has 14 amino acids. Germline-derived CDR1 and CDR2 are MDHEN and SYDVKM. The CDR3 region is CASIPTGFSRPQHF. CDR3 coding DNA: TGTGCCAGCATCCCTACGGGGTTCAGTCGGCCCCAGCATTTT.

This clone was seen a few times. The CDR3 region has the DNA TGTGCTAGTGGTTTGGTACACGGGGACTCTCACTACGAGCAGTACTTC. Protein: CASGLVHGDSHYEQYF. This chain joins TRBV12-5 and TRBJ2-7; D is perhaps TRBD2 (6 bases). V was trimmed by 0 bases and J by 3 bases, leaving 15 bases between them. The CDR3 spans 16 residues. Germline V lookup: CDR1 LGHNT, CDR2 FRNRAP.

This clone was seen a single time. The chain couples TRBV30 to TRBJ1-3; perhaps TRBD1 as D (5 bases). In germline, CDR1 is GTSNPN, CDR2 SVGIG (reference sequence). Trimming shortened V by 5 bases and J by 0 bases, and 8 bases separated the two germline ends. CDR3 length equals 13 residues. CDR3 sequence (DNA): TGTGCCTGGGGGGGGATCTCTGGAAACACCATATATTTT. Translating it yields CAWGGISGNTIYF.

J is TRBJ1-6 and V is TRBV24-1; unclear D gene. The ends were cut back, 9 bases at V and 6 bases at J, with 17 bases in the middle. The germline V gene has CDR1 KGHDR and CDR2 SFDVKD. CDR3 length: 15 residues. CDR3 in DNA: TGTGCCACCCCCGAATCACGGGATTTTAATTCACCCCTCCACTTT. Translating gives CATPESRDFNSPLHF.

The chain combines TRBV19 with TRBJ2-6; D possibly corresponds to TRBD1 (5 bases). Germline CDR1 reads LNHDA; CDR2 reads SQIVND (reference sequence). This CDR3 has 15 amino acids. V gave up 4 bases and J gave up 4 bases, with 11 bases separating them. CDR3 sequence: CASSTAGRGANVLTF. The CDR3 DNA sequence: TGTGCCAGTAGTACCGCAGGGCGGGGGGCCAACGTCCTGACTTTC.

The V call is TRBV24-1, the J call TRBJ2-5; 9 nucleotides agree with TRBD1. This CDR3 is built from 19 residues. J lost 1 base, V lost 5 bases, and 16 bases had no gene match. Germline V gives CDR1 KGHDR, CDR2 SFDVKD. CDR3 sequence: CATSGKNPHRGQVQETQYF. CDR3 in DNA: TGTGCCACCAGTGGAAAAAACCCCCACAGGGGGCAGGTCCAAGAGACCCAGTACTTC.

This clone was seen once. The chain recombines TRBV9 with TRBJ1-1; the match to TRBD1 covers 7 bases. V shed 0 bases, J shed 2 bases, and the junction held 4 bases outside the gene matches. Per germline, CDR1 SGDLS and CDR2 YYNGEE. This CDR3 has 15 residues. CDR3 protein: CASSVVAGGNTEAFF. The CDR3 DNA reads TGTGCCAGCAGCGTAGTTGCAGGGGGAAACACTGAAGCTTTCTTT.

This rearrangement joins TRBV3-1 (or the pseudogene TRBV3-2) to TRBJ1-1; no reliable D call. The CDR3 totals 13 residues. Germline assignment: CDR1 LGHDT and CDR2 YNNKEL (reference sequence). Trimming took off 3 bases at V and 3 bases at J, with 8 bases between the two ends. Written as DNA, the CDR3 is TGTGCCAGCAGCCAGGGTGGACACACTGAAGCTTTCTTT. Protein product: CASSQGGHTEAFF.

The gene calls are TRBV7-2 and TRBJ2-1; 12 bases are shared with TRBD2. V trimming: 5 bases; J trimming: 6 bases; junction bases outside the gene matches: 5. The CDR3 extends over 15 amino acids. Per germline, CDR1 SGHTA and CDR2 FQGNSA. The CDR3 region has the DNA TGTGCCAGCAGCAAAACTAGCGGGGGGCTCAATGAGCAGTTCTTC. It is translated as CASSKTSGGLNEQFF.

The chain carries TRBV9 and TRBJ2-7; 7 bases line up with TRBD1. The J segment lost 1 base and the V segment lost 3 bases, leaving 7 bases of the junction unmatched. This CDR3 contains 15 residues. The germline V gene has CDR1 SGDLS and CDR2 YYNGEE. For the CDR3, the DNA is TGTGCCAGCAGCGGAAGACAGGGTCAGTCCTACGAGCAGTACTTC. Amino acid sequence: CASSGRQGQSYEQYF. Combining the CDR3 with reference TRBV9 and TRBJ2-7 gives the whole variable domain DSGVTQTPKHLITATGQRVTLRCSPRSGDLSVYWYQQSLDQGLQFLIQYYNGEERAKGNILERFSAQQFPDLHSELNLSSLELGDSALYFCASSGRQGQSYEQYFGPGTRLTVT.

This clone was seen only once. This rearrangement joins TRBV7-9 to TRBJ1-1, with D possibly TRBD1 on 6 matching bases. The CDR3 is 14 residues long. Germline V CDR1 and CDR2: SEHNR, FQNEAQ (reference sequence). Trimming removed 4 bases from V and 0 bases from J, with 9 bases in between. The CDR3 DNA follows: TGTGCCAGCAGCTGGGGGGCGGTGAACACTGAAGCTTTCTTT. It is translated as CASSWGAVNTEAFF. Full variable domain (outside the CDR3, taken from reference TRBV7-9 and TRBJ1-1): DTGVSQNPRHKITKRGQNVTFRCDPISEHNRLYWYRQTLGQGPEFLTYFQNEAQLEKSRLLSDRFSAERPKGSFSTLEIQRTEQGDSAMYLCASSWGAVNTEAFFGQGTRLTVV.

The gene calls are TRBV10-1 and TRBJ1-5; D might be TRBD1 (5 bases). This CDR3 region has 13 residues. The V and J ends lost 5 bases and 6 bases respectively, with 11 bases between them. Germline CDR1 and CDR2: WNHNN and SYGVQD (reference sequence). CDR3 coding DNA: TGCGCCAGCAGTCAGGGTTCCGGTCAGCCCCAGCATTTT. It is translated as CASSQGSGQPQHF.